This T cell receptor (beta chain) was obtained from a study of blood T cell repertoires in COVID-19. About the research overall: Donors in the United States, Italy and Spain gave samples during acute or convalescent COVID-19. Sources were T cells, B-cell-depleted T cells, or PBMCs; the material itself was cDNA or gDNA.

Per the authors' pipeline: Amplification with reference gene primers provided the estimates of nucleated cell counts. The assay was immunoSEQ multiplex PCR, and TCRdb's table has in-frame clones only and misses some. From that table come the V and J calls and clone size; the DNA was used to work out D and trimming. The data contain around 300,000 clones, more than 75% of them singletons. The V end was cut by 5 bases, the J end by 0 bases, with 13 bases between. The germline V gene has CDR1 MNHEY and CDR2 SMNVEV (reference sequence). CDR3 size: 16 residues. The J gene is TRBJ2-2, the V gene TRBV27; the D gene is possibly TRBD2 (5 bases). The sequenced sample consisted of peripheral blood. The receptor was isolated from a woman aged 45-65 years with active or convalescent COVID-19. As DNA, the CDR3 is TGTGCCAGCAGTGTCAAGAGGGCCCCGAACACCGGGGAGCTGTTTTTT. Its translation is CASSVKRAPNTGELFF.